This section outlines one T cell receptor (beta chain) sequence together with its context. No antigen is known for it. Per-nucleotide qualities are absent, and no much larger clonotype sits a single base away. The data are from a study of blood T cell repertoires in COVID-19 (dated by TCRdb to 2019 to 2021). Turning to the overall study: The collaborator samples originated in the United States, Italy and Spain and spanned the acute and convalescent phases of COVID-19. The prospective study material was composed of cDNA or gDNA derived from T cells, B-cell-depleted T cells, or PBMCs. The dataset comprised deeply sampled blood TCRbeta repertoires from subjects exposed to, actively infected with, or recovered from COVID-19. The repertoires were released in a freely available public database intended as a resource for research on the immune response to SARS-CoV-2. Samples came from the ongoing ImmuneRACE study (first 160 participants) plus 1,254 subjects from 6 global collaborators. Nearly every sample came with metadata listing a de-identified subject ID, COVID-19 status, age in years and sex. Where HLA class I and class II types were available, the types were taken from metadata supplied by the sample provider, not from assay-based typing. Study-level results and caveats: The amount of clinical and demographic metadata varied by source and participant and was provided uncurated.

The CDR3 spans 16 residues, from the cysteine through the phenylalanine. Only the CDR3 portion is preserved as DNA: 48 bases, with reading frame beginning at the first base. CDR1 and CDR2, looked up from the germline V gene, are LGHNA and YNFKEQ. V drops 4 bases and J drops 3 bases, leaving 15 bases in between. The collaborating institutions used their own protocols to collect whole blood in K2EDTA tubes. Collaborator samples were shipped for TCRbeta analysis as frozen whole blood, isolated PBMCs, or DNA extracted from either sample type. TCRbeta CDR3 regions were amplified from genomic DNA by means of the immunoSEQ Assay, a bias-controlled multiplex PCR. In the source study's methods: The number of nucleated cells in each sample was estimated by amplification of reference gene primers within the assay. Sequence reads were collapsed and filtered to measure the absolute abundance of every unique TCRbeta CDR3 rearrangement. For each sample, productive Simpson clonality was calculated by taking the square root of Simpson's diversity index across productive rearrangements. In TCRdb, the immuneACCESS table is reduced to in-frame sequences with V and J assigned. These tables do not hold every clone; where another copy was compared, an unresolved V gene accounts for under half, and the others remain unexplained. That table supplies the V and J calls and clone size; D and trimming were determined from the DNA. The sample table contains about 260,000 clones; only one count was recorded for approximately 82% of them. 1.5% to 2% of the sample is taken by the ten largest.

The sequenced sample consisted of peripheral blood. This receptor was identified in an elderly woman with acute or convalescent COVID-19. The chain links TRBV4-2 with TRBJ1-4, with no reliable assignment of the D segment. In nucleotide form, the sequence is TGTGCCAGCAGCCCTCGGGGAAGGGTCGCTAATGAAAAACTGTTTTTT. Its coded protein is CASSPRGRVANEKLFF.